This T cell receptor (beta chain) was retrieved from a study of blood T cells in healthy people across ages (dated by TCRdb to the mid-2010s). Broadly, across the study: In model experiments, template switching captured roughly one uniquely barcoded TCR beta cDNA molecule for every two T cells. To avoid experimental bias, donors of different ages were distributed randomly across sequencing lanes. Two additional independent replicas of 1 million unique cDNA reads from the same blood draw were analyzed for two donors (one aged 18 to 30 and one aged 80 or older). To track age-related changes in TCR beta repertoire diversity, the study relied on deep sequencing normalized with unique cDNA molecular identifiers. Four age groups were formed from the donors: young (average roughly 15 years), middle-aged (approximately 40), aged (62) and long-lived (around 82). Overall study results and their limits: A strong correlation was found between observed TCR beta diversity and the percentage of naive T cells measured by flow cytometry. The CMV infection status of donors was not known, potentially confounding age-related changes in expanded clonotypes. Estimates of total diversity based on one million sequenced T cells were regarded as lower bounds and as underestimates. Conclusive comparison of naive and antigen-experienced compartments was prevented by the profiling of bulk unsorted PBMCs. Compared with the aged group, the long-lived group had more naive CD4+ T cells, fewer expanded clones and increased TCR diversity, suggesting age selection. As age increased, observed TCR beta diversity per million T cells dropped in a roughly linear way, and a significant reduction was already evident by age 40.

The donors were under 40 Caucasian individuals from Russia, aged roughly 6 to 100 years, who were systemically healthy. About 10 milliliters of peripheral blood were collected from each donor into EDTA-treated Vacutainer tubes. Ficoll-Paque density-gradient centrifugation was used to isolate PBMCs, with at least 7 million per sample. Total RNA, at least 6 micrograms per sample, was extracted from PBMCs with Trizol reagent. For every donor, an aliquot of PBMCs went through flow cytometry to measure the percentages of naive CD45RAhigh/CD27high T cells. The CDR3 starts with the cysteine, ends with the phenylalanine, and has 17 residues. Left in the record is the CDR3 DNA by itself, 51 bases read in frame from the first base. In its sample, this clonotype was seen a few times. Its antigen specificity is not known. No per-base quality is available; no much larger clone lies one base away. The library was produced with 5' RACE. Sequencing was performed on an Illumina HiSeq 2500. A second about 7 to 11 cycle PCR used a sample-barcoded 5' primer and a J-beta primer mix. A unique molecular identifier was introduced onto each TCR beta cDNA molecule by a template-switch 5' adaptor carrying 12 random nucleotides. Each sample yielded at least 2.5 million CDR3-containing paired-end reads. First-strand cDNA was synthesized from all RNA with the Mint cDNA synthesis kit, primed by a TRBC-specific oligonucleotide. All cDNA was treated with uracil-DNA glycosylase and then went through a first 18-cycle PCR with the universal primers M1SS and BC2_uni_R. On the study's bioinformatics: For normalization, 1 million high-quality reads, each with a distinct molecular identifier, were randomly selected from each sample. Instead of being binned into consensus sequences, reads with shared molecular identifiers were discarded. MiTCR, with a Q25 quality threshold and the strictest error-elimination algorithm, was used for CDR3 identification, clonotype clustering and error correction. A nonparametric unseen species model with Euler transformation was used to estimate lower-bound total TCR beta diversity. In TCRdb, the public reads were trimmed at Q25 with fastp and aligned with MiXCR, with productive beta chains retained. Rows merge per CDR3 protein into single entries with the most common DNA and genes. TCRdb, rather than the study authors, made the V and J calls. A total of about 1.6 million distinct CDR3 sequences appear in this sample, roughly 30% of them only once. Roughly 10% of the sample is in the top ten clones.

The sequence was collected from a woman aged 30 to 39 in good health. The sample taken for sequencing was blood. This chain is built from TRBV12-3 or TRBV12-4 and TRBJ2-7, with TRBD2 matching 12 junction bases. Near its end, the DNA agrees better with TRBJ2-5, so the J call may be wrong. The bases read TGTGCCAGCAGTTCTCTAGCGGGAGGGCCGGTAACAGAGACCCAGTACTTC. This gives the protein CASSSLAGGPVTETQYF.